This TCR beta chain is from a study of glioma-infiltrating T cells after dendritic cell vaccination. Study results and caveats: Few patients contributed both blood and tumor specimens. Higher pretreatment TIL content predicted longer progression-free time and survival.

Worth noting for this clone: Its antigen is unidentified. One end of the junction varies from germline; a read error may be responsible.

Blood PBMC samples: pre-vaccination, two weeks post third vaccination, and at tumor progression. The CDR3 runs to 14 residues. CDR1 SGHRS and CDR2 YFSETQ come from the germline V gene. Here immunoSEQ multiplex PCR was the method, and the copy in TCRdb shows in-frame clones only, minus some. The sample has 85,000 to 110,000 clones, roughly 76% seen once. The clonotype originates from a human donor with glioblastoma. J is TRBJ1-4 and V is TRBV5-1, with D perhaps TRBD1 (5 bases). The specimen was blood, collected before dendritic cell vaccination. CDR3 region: CASTLGGANEKLFF. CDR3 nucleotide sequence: TGCGCCAGCACCTTGGGGGGGGCTAATGAAAAACTGTTTTTT.